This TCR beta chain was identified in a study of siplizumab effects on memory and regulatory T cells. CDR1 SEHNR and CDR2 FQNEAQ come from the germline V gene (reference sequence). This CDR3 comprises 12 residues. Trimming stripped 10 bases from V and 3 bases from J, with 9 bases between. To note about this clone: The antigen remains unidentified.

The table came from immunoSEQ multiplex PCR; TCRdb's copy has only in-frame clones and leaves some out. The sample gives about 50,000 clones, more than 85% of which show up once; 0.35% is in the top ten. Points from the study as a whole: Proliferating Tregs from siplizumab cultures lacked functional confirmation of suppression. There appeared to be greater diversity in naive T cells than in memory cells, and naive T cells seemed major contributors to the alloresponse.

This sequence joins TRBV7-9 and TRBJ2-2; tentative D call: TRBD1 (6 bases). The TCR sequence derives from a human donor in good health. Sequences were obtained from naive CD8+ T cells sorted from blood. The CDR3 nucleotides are TGTGCCACCAGGGGTTACACCGGGGAGCTGTTTTTT. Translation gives CATRGYTGELFF.